This T cell receptor beta chain is from a study of shared clonotypes between healthy human individuals. The assay was run at deep level. Produced via immunoSEQ multiplex PCR; TCRdb's table is partial and in-frame only. The repertoire consists of over 1.5 million clones, with under 99% occurring once and the leading ten covering roughly 0.42%. The ends were cut back, 4 bases at V and 2 bases at J, with 16 bases in the middle. Germline assignment: CDR1 SGHNT and CDR2 YYREEE (reference sequence). This CDR3 contains 15 residues. The sequence came from a man aged 30 to 45 in good health. This sequence joins TRBV5-4 and TRBJ2-7, with D maybe TRBD1 (6 bases). Specimen: naive CD4+ T cells sorted from blood. Subset in this sample: CD45RA+ positively selected. CDR3 protein: CASSHPTRGPYEQYF. The CDR3 region has the DNA TGTGCCAGCAGCCATCCGACCAGGGGACCCTACGAGCAGTACTTC.